A selection of T cell receptor beta chains follows, all from one sample in a study of CD8 T cells in ankylosing spondylitis. TCRdb recomputed calls from the 5' RACE reads with MiXCR, one row per CDR3 protein. This table holds 800,000 to 900,000 distinct CDR3 sequences, approximately 10% found once. What was sequenced was blood, either unsorted or a sorted T cell fraction (not recorded which). These receptor sequences come from a male donor with ankylosing spondylitis. CDR3s include the opening cysteine and the closing phenylalanine or tryptophan. Fields, in order: J gene, D gene, clone size, V gene, CDR3 DNA, CDR3 protein. The D gene is left open where the match is weak. Some rows mark clone size as missing; the rest say once, few, many or name a class of expanded clone.

TRBJ2-6 | - | few | TRBV18 | TGTGCCAGCTCACGGGACGCCAGCTCTGGGGCCAACGTCCTGACTTTC | CASSRDASSGANVLTF
TRBJ2-1 | TRBD2 | few | TRBV20-1 | TGCAGTGCTAGAAGACTAGCGGGGGTCAATGAGCAGTTCTTC | CSARRLAGVNEQFF
TRBJ2-2 | - | - | TRBV28 | TGTGCCAGCAGACCGGGGGGGACAGCGAACACCGGGGAGCTGTTTTTT | CASRPGGTANTGELFF
TRBJ2-3 | TRBD1 | - | TRBV7-8 | TGTGCCAGCAGCCATACGACAGGGGGCATCACAGATACGCAGTATTTT | CASSHTTGGITDTQYF
TRBJ2-1 | - | - | TRBV12-3/TRBV12-4 | TGTGCCAGCAGTTTATCCCTGGGCCTAAACAATGAGCAGTTCTTC | CASSLSLGLNNEQFF
TRBJ2-1 | - | - | TRBV20-1 | TGCAGTGCTAGACAGGGTCCCTTAAGCTCCTACAATGAGCAGTTCTTC | CSARQGPLSSYNEQFF
TRBJ1-5 | - | - | TRBV6-2/TRBV6-3 | TGTGCCAGCAGTTATTTAAGTAGCAATCAGCCCCAGCATTTT | CASSYLSSNQPQHF
TRBJ1-2 | - | - | TRBV12-1 | TGTGCCAGCAGCTCACAGGGGGCGCACTATGGCTACACCTTC | CASSSQGAHYGYTF
TRBJ2-7 | - | few | TRBV6-1 | TGTGCCAGCAGGGACGCCGGTTCCTACGAGCAGTACTTC | CASRDAGSYEQYF
TRBJ1-5 | - | many | TRBV12-3/TRBV12-4 | TGTGCCAGCACCCTGGGGGGTGGTCAGCCCCAGCATTTT | CASTLGGGQPQHF
TRBJ2-1 | TRBD2 | few | TRBV5-5 | TGTGCCAGCAGCTTGAGGTCCGGGGGGAATGAGCAGTTCTTC | CASSLRSGGNEQFF
TRBJ1-5 | - | - | TRBV20-1 | TGCAGTGCTGTCCCCTATACTATCAAGCCCCAGCATTTT | CSAVPYTIKPQHF
TRBJ1-1 | - | few | TRBV5-1 | TGCGCCAGCAGCCCACGCGGCCCCCCGGGAGACACTGAAGCTTTCTTT | CASSPRGPPGDTEAFF
TRBJ1-2 | TRBD1 | few | TRBV20-1 | TGCAGTGCTTCCGGGGACAGGGAGTTCCTTGGCTACACCTTC | CSASGDREFLGYTF
TRBJ2-1 | - | - | TRBV15 | TGTGCCACCAGCAGAGGGATTTACAATGAGCAGTTCTTC | CATSRGIYNEQFF
TRBJ1-5 | - | once | TRBV2 | TGTGCAGCGCAGGAGGGGGACTCGAGGGGTCAGCCCCAGCATTTT | CAAQEGDSRGQPQHF
TRBJ2-1 | - | - | TRBV7-8 | TGTGCCAGCAGCTTAGTCCAGGGAGTGGGTGGGGATGAGCAGTTCTTC | CASSLVQGVGGDEQFF
TRBJ2-1 | - | few | TRBV20-1 | TGCAGTGCTAGAGAGGGCTCTATGGTTTATGAGCAGTTCTTC | CSAREGSMVYEQFF
TRBJ2-3 | TRBD1 | - | TRBV29-1 | TGCAGCGTTGCCGGGACAGGGCTGGGCACAGATACGCAGTATTTT | CSVAGTGLGTDTQYF
TRBJ2-1 | - | - | TRBV27 | TGTGCCAGCAGTTTATCGAAATTCGGCTCCTACAATGAGCAGTTCTTC | CASSLSKFGSYNEQFF
TRBJ2-7 | TRBD2 | many | TRBV20-1 | TGCAGTGCTAGAGACCAGCGGGGGGCCTACGAGCAGTACTTC | CSARDQRGAYEQYF
TRBJ2-3 | - | - | TRBV6-5 | TGTGCCAGCAGTTGGGGAGAACCCCCAGATACGCAGTATTTT | CASSWGEPPDTQYF
TRBJ1-2 | TRBD1 | - | TRBV7-2 | TGTGCCAGCAGCTTAAAAGCAGGGGACAGGTCCTTCTATGGCTACACCTTC | CASSLKAGDRSFYGYTF
TRBJ2-7 | TRBD1 | few | TRBV5-5 | TGTGCCAGCAGCTTGTCATATCGGGACAGTCTCTACGAGCAGTACTTC | CASSLSYRDSLYEQYF
TRBJ2-1 | TRBD2 | many | TRBV29-1 | TGCAGCGTTGTTAGGCGGGAGCCCCACAATGAGCAGTTCTTC | CSVVRREPHNEQFF
TRBJ2-7 | - | few | TRBV6-5 | TGTGCCAGCAGTTACTCCTACGGAACCTACGAGCAGTACTTC | CASSYSYGTYEQYF
TRBJ1-1 | - | few | TRBV2 | TGTGCCAGCTGCGTAGATTGGGTCTCGAACACTGAAGCTTTCTTT | CASCVDWVSNTEAFF
TRBJ2-4 | TRBD2 | - | TRBV20-1 | TGCAGTGCTAAGACTAGCGGGGGAGCCAAAAACATTCAGTACTTC | CSAKTSGGAKNIQYF
TRBJ1-5 | - | - | TRBV7-2 | TGTGCCAGCAGCTTAGAGGCCGAACCGGGCCTGCCCCAGCATTTT | CASSLEAEPGLPQHF
TRBJ1-1 | - | - | TRBV21-1 | TGTGCCAGCAGCAAAATCGGACAGGAGAACATGAACACTGAAGCTTTCTTT | CASSKIGQENMNTEAFF
TRBJ1-2 | TRBD1 | - | TRBV20-1 | TGCAGTGCTAGATGGTACAGGGGAGTTTATGGCTACACCTTC | CSARWYRGVYGYTF
TRBJ2-1 | - | many | TRBV20-1 | TGCAGTGCTTACGGAGGTGGCTCCTACAATGAGCAGTTCTTC | CSAYGGGSYNEQFF
TRBJ2-5 | - | many | TRBV29-1 | TGCAGCGCTTCCTCAAGGGGGGCAGGAGAGACCCAGTACTTC | CSASSRGAGETQYF
TRBJ2-3 | - | - | TRBV2 | TGTGCCAGCAGGCTTAATGCGCAGGGGGATACGCAGTATTTT | CASRLNAQGDTQYF
TRBJ2-1 | TRBD2 | many | TRBV7-2 | TGTGCCAGCAGCCAGACTAGCGGGAGGCCGGACGATGAGCAGTTCTTC | CASSQTSGRPDDEQFF
TRBJ2-1 | TRBD2 | - | TRBV20-1 | TGCAGTGCTAGCGATGGCGGGAGCAGGTTCTACAATGAGCAGTTCTTC | CSASDGGSRFYNEQFF
TRBJ2-3 | TRBD1 | - | TRBV6-2/TRBV6-3 | TGTGCCAGCGGTGACAGGGTGGAAGATACGCAGTATTTT | CASGDRVEDTQYF
TRBJ2-3 | - | - | TRBV5-1 | TGCGCCAGCAGCTTGGCTAGTCTGGGTCGTGTTGGCACAGATACGCAGTATTTT | CASSLASLGRVGTDTQYF
TRBJ1-1 | TRBD1 | many | TRBV5-1 | TGCGCCAGCAGCTTGCCGACAGGGAGGAACACTGAAGCTTTCTTT | CASSLPTGRNTEAFF
TRBJ2-7 | - | - | TRBV7-2 | TGTGCCAGCAGTTTAGAGGGGGGTGGTGGGCAGTACTTC | CASSLEGGGGQYF
TRBJ2-7 | TRBD2 | - | TRBV20-1 | TGCAGTGCTAGGCCACTAGCGCTCGAGCAGTACTTC | CSARPLALEQYF